The 19 T cell receptor beta chains given below trace back to one sample, sequenced in a study of CD8 T cells in ankylosing spondylitis. Each CDR3 protein gets one entry after TCRdb re-called the 5' RACE reads with MiXCR. The sample contains a few hundred thousand distinct CDR3 sequences, about 10% of which appear only once. The material sequenced was blood, either unsorted or a sorted T cell fraction (not recorded which). The receptors were sampled from a male donor with ankylosing spondylitis or in good health (not recorded which).

On this clonotype: This may stem from a read error, because a much larger clone lies one nucleotide away. This rearrangement joins TRBV20-1 to TRBJ2-6; D unclear. Germline loops: CDR1 DFQATT, CDR2 SNEGSKA (reference sequence). The CDR3 extends over 17 amino acids. CDR3 in DNA: TGCTGTGCTAGAGATGGTAGAAAACTCTCTGGGGCCAACGTCCTGACTTTC. Its translation is CCARDGRKLSGANVLTF.

This chain connects TRBV5-1 to TRBJ1-2, with D possibly TRBD1 on 5 matching bases. Germline V gene sequence: CDR1 SGHRS, CDR2 YFSETQ. Between the trimmed V and J ends, which lost 4 bases and 7 bases, there was a span of 20 bases. The CDR3 length is 15 residues. The CDR3 here is CASSRTRDAGGGYTF. DNA for the CDR3: TGCGCCAGCAGCCGAACCCGGGACGCCGGTGGTGGCTACACCTTC.

The chain couples TRBV7-8 to TRBJ1-4; D might be TRBD1 (5 bases). The V gene's germline CDR1 is SGHVS and CDR2 FQNEAQ. V dropped 1 base and J dropped 10 bases, with 19 bases sitting between them. This CDR3 comprises 16 residues. In DNA, the CDR3 is TGTGCCAGCAGCTTAGAGGGAGGGCAGGGAGGTCTAAAACTGTTTTTT. This translates into CASSLEGGQGGLKLFF.

The rearrangement links TRBV12-3 or TRBV12-4 to TRBJ1-5; D is possibly TRBD1 (6 bases). V lost 7 bases, J lost 6 bases, and 13 bases lay in between. This CDR3 comprises 13 residues. This CDR3 is CASKTGYGQPQHF. As DNA, the CDR3 is TGTGCCAGCAAAACAGGGTATGGTCAGCCCCAGCATTTT.

The chain carries TRBV6-4 and TRBJ1-2; D is possibly TRBD1 (5 bases). Germline-derived CDR1 and CDR2 are MRHNA and SNTAGT. Trimming shortened V by 3 bases and J by 8 bases, and 13 bases separated the two germline ends. CDR3 size: 13 residues. CDR3 in amino acids: CASSESIRGGYTF. DNA for the CDR3: TGTGCCAGCAGTGAATCGATAAGGGGAGGCTACACCTTC.

This clonotype was observed a handful of times. CDR3 amino acids: CASSPPGQGTREKLFF. For the CDR3, the DNA is TGTGCCAGCTCACCACCGGGACAGGGTACTCGCGAAAAACTGTTTTTT. The genes are TRBV18 and TRBJ1-4, with 9 nucleotides matching TRBD1. The germline V gene encodes CDR1 KGHSH and CDR2 LQKENI. The V gene end was trimmed by 0 bases and the J gene end by 8 bases; junction bases not matched to a gene: 7. The CDR3 extends over 16 amino acids. The full variable domain, in which reference TRBV18 and TRBJ1-4 provide the parts outside the CDR3, is NAGVMQNPRHLVRRRGQEARLRCSPMKGHSHVYWYRQLPEEGLKFMVYLQKENIIDESGMPKERFSAEFPKEGPSILRIQQVVRGDSAAYFCASSPPGQGTREKLFFGSGTQLSVL.

This clonotype showed up many times. The V call is TRBV20-1, the J call TRBJ2-3, with D perhaps given as TRBD1 or TRBD2 (5 bases each). Germline V lookup: CDR1 DFQATT, CDR2 SNEGSKA (reference sequence). The CDR3 is 13 amino acids. V dropped 6 bases and J dropped 3 bases, with 13 bases sitting between them. The DNA of the CDR3 is TGCAGTGCGAGCGAGGGGAAGACAGATACGCAGTATTTT. It specifies CSASEGKTDTQYF.

This clonotype was found many times. This chain links TRBV6-5 with TRBJ1-5; D not certain. Trimming shortened V by 5 bases and J by 9 bases, and 11 bases separated the two germline ends. This CDR3 contains 12 residues. Germline CDR1 and CDR2: MNHEY and SVGAGI. CDR3: CASSTPGRPQHF. The CDR3 region has the DNA TGTGCCAGCAGTACGCCCGGTAGGCCCCAGCATTTT.

The V gene is TRBV11-2, the J gene TRBJ1-4; D is unclear. CDR3 length: 16 residues. Trimming pared 0 bases from V and 10 bases from J, leaving 18 bases between. CDR1 SGHAT and CDR2 FQNNGV come from the germline V gene. CDR3 region: CASSLEAVAPHGKLFF. CDR3 sequence (DNA): TGTGCCAGCAGCTTAGAGGCGGTGGCCCCCCATGGAAAACTGTTTTTT.

This clonotype has more than one count but fewer than ten. This chain uses TRBV5-1 with TRBJ2-7, with TRBD2 identical over 12 bases. CDR3 length equals 15 residues. Germline V lookup: CDR1 SGHRS, CDR2 YFSETQ. V lost 4 bases, J lost 2 bases, and 4 bases stayed unmatched. The chain's CDR3 is CASSTGTSGPYEQYF. CDR3 sequence (DNA): TGCGCCAGCAGCACAGGGACTAGCGGGCCCTACGAGCAGTACTTC.

This clonotype was seen only a few times. The rearrangement uses TRBV20-1 and TRBJ2-7; 9 positions match TRBD1. CDR3 length equals 16 residues. Looked up from germline, CDR1 is DFQATT and CDR2 is SNEGSKA (reference sequence). The V segment lost 1 base and the J segment 2 bases; nucleotides outside the gene matches: 9. CDR3 in DNA: TGCAGTGCTAGAGGTACAGGGGGCCATAGGACCTACGAGCAGTACTTC. It codes for CSARGTGGHRTYEQYF.

This clonotype was detected ten times or more. This chain joins TRBV20-1 and TRBJ1-4; D unresolved. CDR1 is DFQATT, CDR2 SNEGSKA, per germline (reference sequence). The CDR3 loop spans 15 amino acids. With 7 bases removed from V and 0 bases from J, the gap between germline ends came to 15 bases. The CDR3 is CSGLVLTSTNEKLFF. DNA of the CDR3: TGCAGTGGGTTGGTCTTAACCTCAACTAATGAAAAACTGTTTTTT.

This clonotype showed up many times. The J gene is TRBJ1-5, the V gene TRBV20-1; TRBD1 agrees at 7 bases. Germline-derived CDR1 and CDR2 are DFQATT and SNEGSKA (reference sequence). The CDR3 extends over 15 amino acids. The ends lost 3 bases at V and 2 bases at J; junction bases unmatched: 7. The CDR3 loop is CSASLGTVGNQPQHF. The CDR3 DNA reads as TGCAGTGCTAGTTTGGGGACAGTAGGCAATCAGCCCCAGCATTTT.

This clonotype was seen only a few times. J is TRBJ2-3 and V is TRBV9; no firm D call. CDR1 is SGDLS, CDR2 YYNGEE, per germline. With 0 bases removed from V and 6 bases from J, the gap between germline ends came to 5 bases. The CDR3 is 12 residues long. The CDR3 DNA sequence: TGTGCCAGCAGCGTAGATAGGGATACGCAGTATTTT. It is translated as CASSVDRDTQYF.

This clonotype was seen a few times. This chain links TRBV11-2 with TRBJ2-6; D ambiguous. CDR3 length: 17 amino acids. Germline CDR1 reads SGHAT; CDR2 reads FQNNGV. Trimming removed 1 base at V and 4 bases at J, with 14 bases between. CDR3 bases: TGTGCCAGCAGCTTAGGTCGGGCGAGAGTCGGGGCCAACGTCCTGACTTTC. This sequence encodes CASSLGRARVGANVLTF.

The chain recombines TRBV7-8 with TRBJ2-3; D possibly uses TRBD1 or TRBD2 (5 bases each). CDR1 SGHVS and CDR2 FQNEAQ come from the germline V gene. This CDR3 contains 14 residues. The V gene lost 5 bases and the J gene lost 4 bases, with 13 bases spanning the gap. The CDR3 nucleotides read TGTGCCAGCAGCAGAGAGGGGCCCGCAGATACGCAGTATTTT. This translates into CASSREGPADTQYF.

This clonotype was seen repeatedly, ten times or more. The chain uses TRBV5-1 and TRBJ1-1, with TRBD1 matching 7 bases. This CDR3 is 14 amino acids long. Germline V lookup: CDR1 SGHRS, CDR2 YFSETQ. V lost 0 bases, J lost 4 bases, and 3 bases stayed unmatched. The DNA for the CDR3 is TGCGCCAGCAGCTTGGCAGGGGGAGTCACTGAAGCTTTCTTT. Its translation: CASSLAGGVTEAFF.

Of note for this clonotype: A much more abundant neighbour one base away suggests this may be a read error. The genes are TRBV2 and TRBJ2-7, with a tentative D call TRBD1 (5 bases). The CDR3 spans 13 residues. Trimming shortened V by 8 bases and J by 5 bases, and 16 bases separated the two germline ends. Looked up from germline, CDR1 is SNHLY and CDR2 is FYNNEI. The CDR3 nucleotides read TGTGCCAGCTTGGGGCAACAGGTCCACGAGCAGTACTTC. Its translation is CASLGQQVHEQYF.

The CDR3 coding sequence is TGCGCCAGCAGCTTTCAGGGGAGTGAGCAGTTCTTC. Residues: CASSFQGSEQFF. This sequence joins TRBV5-1 and TRBJ2-1, with D possibly TRBD1 on 6 matching bases. The V and J ends lost 2 bases and 9 bases respectively, with 9 bases between them. CDR1 is SGHRS and CDR2 is YFSETQ in the germline V gene. CDR3 length equals 12 residues.